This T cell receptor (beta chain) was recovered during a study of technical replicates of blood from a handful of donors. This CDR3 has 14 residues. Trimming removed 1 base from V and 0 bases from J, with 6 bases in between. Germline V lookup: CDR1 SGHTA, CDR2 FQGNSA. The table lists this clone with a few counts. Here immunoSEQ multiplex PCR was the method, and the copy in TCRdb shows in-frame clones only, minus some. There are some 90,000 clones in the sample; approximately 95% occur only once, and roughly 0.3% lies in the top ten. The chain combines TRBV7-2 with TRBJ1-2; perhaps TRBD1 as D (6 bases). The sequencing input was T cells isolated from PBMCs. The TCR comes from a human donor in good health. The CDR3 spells CASSLGQANYGYTF. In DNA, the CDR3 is TGTGCCAGCAGCTTAGGACAGGCTAACTATGGCTACACCTTC.